A single T cell receptor (beta chain) is shown here with its context. Antigen unknown. Compared with germline, one end of the junction differs, possibly owing to a read error. A single record per CDR3 protein comes from TCRdb applying MiXCR to the reads. This table has approximately 730,000 distinct CDR3 sequences, 29% appearing once. This sample is part of a study of T cell repertoires in cytomegalovirus infection. Study-wide findings and caveats: It was HLA-C-restricted CMV-specific TCR beta clonotypes that dominated the response ex vivo.

The germline V gene encodes CDR1 SNHLY and CDR2 FYNNEI. This CDR3 has 15 residues. Source: cultured CD8+ T cells from PBMCs, taken from culture after CMV antigen stimulation. The chain has TRBV2 and TRBJ1-2; tentative D call: TRBD1 (5 bases). The receptor's source is a human donor in good health (CMV status not recorded). Some clones in this sample may be carry-over from other donors' samples. Here the CDR3 DNA reads TGTTCCAGCCCTGTAAGGGACGGGAACCTCTATGGCTACACCTTC. It is translated as CSSPVRDGNLYGYTF.